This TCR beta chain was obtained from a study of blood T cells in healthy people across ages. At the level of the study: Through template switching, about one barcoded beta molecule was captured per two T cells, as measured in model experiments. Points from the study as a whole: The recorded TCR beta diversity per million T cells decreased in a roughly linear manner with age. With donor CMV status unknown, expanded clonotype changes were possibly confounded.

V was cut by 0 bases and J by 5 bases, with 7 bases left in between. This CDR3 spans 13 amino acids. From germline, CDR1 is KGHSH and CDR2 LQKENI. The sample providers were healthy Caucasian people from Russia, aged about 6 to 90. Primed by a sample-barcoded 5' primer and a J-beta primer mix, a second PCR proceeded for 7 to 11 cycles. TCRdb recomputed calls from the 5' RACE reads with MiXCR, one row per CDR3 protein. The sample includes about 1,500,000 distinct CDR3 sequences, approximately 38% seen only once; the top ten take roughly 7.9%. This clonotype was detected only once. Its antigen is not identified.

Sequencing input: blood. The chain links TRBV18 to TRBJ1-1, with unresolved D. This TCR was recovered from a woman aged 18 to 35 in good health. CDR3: CASSPPERTEAFF. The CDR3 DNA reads TGTGCCAGCTCACCACCGGAGAGGACTGAAGCTTTCTTT.